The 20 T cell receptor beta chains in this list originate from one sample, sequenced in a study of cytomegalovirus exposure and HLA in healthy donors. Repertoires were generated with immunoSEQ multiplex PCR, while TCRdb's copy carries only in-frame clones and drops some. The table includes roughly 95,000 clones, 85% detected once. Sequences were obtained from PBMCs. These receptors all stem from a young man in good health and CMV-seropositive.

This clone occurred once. CDR3 protein: CASRGGPSEQYV. Written as DNA, the CDR3 is TGCGCCAGCAGAGGAGGGCCGAGCGAGCAGTACGTC. V gene TRBV10-2 combines with J gene TRBJ2-7; D may be TRBD2 (6 bases). The CDR3 is made up of 12 amino acids. V lost 6 bases and J 6 bases, leaving 12 bases between the germline ends. Germline CDR1 WSHSY, CDR2 SAAADI.

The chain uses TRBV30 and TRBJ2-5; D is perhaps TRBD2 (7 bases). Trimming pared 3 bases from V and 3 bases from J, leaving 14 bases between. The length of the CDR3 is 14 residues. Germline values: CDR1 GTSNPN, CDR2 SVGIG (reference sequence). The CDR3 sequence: CAWSRGAAEETQYF. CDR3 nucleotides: TGTGCCTGGAGCCGGGGGGCGGCGGAAGAGACCCAGTACTTC.

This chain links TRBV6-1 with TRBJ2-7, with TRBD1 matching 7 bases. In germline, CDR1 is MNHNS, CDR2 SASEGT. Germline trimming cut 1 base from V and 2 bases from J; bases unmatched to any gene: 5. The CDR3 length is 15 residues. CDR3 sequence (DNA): TGTGCCAGCAGTGAAGAGACAGGGCCCCCCTACGAGCAGTACTTC. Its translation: CASSEETGPPYEQYF.

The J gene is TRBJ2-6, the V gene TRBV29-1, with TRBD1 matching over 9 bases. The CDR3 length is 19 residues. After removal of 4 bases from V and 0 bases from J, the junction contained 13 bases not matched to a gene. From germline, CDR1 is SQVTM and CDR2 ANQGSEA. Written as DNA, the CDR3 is TGCAGCGTTGCTGAATTTTGGACAGGGGATCCCTCTGGGGCCAACGTCCTGACTTTC. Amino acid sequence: CSVAEFWTGDPSGANVLTF.

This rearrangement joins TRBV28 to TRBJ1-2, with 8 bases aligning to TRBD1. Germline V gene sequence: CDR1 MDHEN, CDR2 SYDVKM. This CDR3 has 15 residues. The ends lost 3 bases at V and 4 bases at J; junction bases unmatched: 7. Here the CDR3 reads CASSFRGRGLYGYTF. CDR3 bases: TGTGCCAGCAGTTTTCGGGGCAGGGGGCTCTATGGCTACACCTTC.

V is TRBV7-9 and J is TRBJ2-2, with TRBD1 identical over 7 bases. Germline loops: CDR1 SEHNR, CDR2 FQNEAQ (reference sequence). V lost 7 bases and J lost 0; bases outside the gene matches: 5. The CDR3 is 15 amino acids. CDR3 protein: CASIRDSANTGELFF. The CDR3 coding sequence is TGTGCCAGCATCAGGGACAGCGCGAACACCGGGGAGCTGTTTTTT.

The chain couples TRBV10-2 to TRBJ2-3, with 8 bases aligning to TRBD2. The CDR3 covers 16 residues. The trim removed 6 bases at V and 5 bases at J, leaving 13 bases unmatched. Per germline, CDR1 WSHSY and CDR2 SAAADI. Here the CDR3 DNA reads TGCGCCAGCAGGGGTTGGCGGGAGGACATTATAGATACGCAGTATTTT. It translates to CASRGWREDIIDTQYF.

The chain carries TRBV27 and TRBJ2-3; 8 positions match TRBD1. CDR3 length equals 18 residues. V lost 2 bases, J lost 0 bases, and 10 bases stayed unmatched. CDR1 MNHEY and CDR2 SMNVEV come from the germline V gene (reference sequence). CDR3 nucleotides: TGTGCCAGCAGTTTAGCCAGGGGGCCTATGCATAGCACAGATACGCAGTATTTT. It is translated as CASSLARGPMHSTDTQYF.

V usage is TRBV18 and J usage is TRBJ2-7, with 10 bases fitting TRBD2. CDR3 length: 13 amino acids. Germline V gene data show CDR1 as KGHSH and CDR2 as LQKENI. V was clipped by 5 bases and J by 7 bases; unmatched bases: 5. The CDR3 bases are TGTGCCAGCTCAGGGACTAGCGCCTTAGAGCAGTACTTC. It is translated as CASSGTSALEQYF.

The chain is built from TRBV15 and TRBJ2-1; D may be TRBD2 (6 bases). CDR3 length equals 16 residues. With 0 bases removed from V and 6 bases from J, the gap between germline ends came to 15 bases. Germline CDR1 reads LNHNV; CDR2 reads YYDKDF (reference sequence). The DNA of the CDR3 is TGTGCCACCAGCAGAGATGGGCTAGCGAGGGGCAATGAGCAGTTCTTC. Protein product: CATSRDGLARGNEQFF.

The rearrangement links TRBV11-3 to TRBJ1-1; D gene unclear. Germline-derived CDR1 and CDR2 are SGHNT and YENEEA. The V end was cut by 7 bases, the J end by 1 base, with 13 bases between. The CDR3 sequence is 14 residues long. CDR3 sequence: CASKPGGWNTEAFF. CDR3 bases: TGTGCCAGCAAACCCGGCGGTTGGAACACTGAAGCTTTCTTT.

The CDR3 DNA reads TGTGCCAGCAGTGAGTGGGTTGACAGGGAAGCTTTCTTT. As protein: CASSEWVDREAFF. The chain combines TRBV2 with TRBJ1-1; tentatively, D is TRBD1 (6 bases). The CDR3 is made up of 13 amino acids. Trimming removed 3 bases at V and 8 bases at J, with 13 bases between. Germline CDR1 and CDR2: SNHLY and FYNNEI.

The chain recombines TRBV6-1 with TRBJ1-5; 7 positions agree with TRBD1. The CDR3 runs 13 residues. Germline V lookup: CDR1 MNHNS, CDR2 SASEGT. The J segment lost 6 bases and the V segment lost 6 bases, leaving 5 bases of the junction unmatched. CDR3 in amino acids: CASRTGLSQPQHF. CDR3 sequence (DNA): TGTGCCAGCAGGACAGGGTTGAGTCAGCCCCAGCATTTT.

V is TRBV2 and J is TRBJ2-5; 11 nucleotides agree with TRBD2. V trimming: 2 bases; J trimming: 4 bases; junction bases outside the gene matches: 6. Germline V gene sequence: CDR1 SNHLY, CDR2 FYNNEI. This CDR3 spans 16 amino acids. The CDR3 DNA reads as TGTGCCAGCAGTGAACCCCCTAGCGGGAGGACAGAGACCCAGTACTTC. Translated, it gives CASSEPPSGRTETQYF. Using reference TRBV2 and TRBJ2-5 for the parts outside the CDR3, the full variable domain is EPEVTQTPSHQVTQMGQEVILRCVPISNHLYFYWYRQILGQKVEFLVSFYNNEISEKSEIFDDQFSVERPDGSNFTLKIRSTKLEDSAMYFCASSEPPSGRTETQYFGPGTRLLVL.

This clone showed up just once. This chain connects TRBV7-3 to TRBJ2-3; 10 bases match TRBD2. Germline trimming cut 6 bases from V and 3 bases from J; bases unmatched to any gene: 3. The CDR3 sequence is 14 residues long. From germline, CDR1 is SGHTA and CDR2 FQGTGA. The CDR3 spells CASRASGSTDTQYF. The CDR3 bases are TGTGCCAGCAGGGCTAGCGGGAGTACAGATACGCAGTATTTT.

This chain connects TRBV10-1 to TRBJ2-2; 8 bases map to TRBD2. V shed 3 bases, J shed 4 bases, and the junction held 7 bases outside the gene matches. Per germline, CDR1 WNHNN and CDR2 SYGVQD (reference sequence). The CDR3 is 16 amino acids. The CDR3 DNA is TGCGCCAGCAGTGACCAAGCGGGAGAGGGCACCGGGGAGCTGTTTTTT. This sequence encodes CASSDQAGEGTGELFF.

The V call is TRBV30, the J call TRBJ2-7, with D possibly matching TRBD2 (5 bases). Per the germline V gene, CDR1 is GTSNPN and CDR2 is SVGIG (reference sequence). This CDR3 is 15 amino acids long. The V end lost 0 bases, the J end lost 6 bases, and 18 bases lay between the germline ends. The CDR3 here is CAWSVGEGSGGEQYF. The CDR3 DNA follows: TGTGCCTGGAGTGTAGGCGAGGGAAGCGGTGGCGAGCAGTACTTC.

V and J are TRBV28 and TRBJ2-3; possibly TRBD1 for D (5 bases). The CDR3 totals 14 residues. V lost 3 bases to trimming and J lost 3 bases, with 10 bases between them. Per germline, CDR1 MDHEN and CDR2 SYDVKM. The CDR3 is CASSFVAGTDTQYF. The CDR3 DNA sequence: TGTGCCAGCAGTTTTGTAGCAGGGACAGATACGCAGTATTTT.

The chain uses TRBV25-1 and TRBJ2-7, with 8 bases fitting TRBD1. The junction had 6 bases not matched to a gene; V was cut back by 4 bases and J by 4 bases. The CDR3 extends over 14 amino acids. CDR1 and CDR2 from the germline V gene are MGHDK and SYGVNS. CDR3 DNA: TGTGCCAGCAGTGGTCGGACAGGGCCTTACGAGCAGTACTTC. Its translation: CASSGRTGPYEQYF.

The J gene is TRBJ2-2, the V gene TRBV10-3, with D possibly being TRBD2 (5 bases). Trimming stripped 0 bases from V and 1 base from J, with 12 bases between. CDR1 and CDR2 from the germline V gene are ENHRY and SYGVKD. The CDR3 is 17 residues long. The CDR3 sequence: CAISESESGLNTGELFF. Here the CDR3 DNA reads TGTGCCATCAGTGAGTCTGAGAGCGGCTTGAACACCGGGGAGCTGTTTTTT.